The source of this TCR beta chain is a study of T-cell memory formation after mild COVID-19 (dated by TCRdb to the early 2020s). Context from the whole study: TCR sequence clusters from the two donors were largely donor specific. Longitudinal TCRalpha and TCRbeta repertoire sequencing tracked T-cell clones expanding and contracting after mild COVID-19 in two donors. Two young, previously healthy adult volunteers, one female and one male, were included in the cohort. What the study reported, not specific to this receptor: Clones contracting from day 15 to 85 had balanced CD4/CD8 phenotypes, while a second wave expanding from day 15 to 37 was biased towards CD4+. The study covered only two mild cases, and larger cohorts including severe cases with pre-infection samples were considered necessary. The detection of some responding clones in pre-infection memory suggests that pre-existing cross-reactive memory T cells joined the SARS-CoV-2 response. Whether the second-wave clones peaking on day 37 were SARS-CoV-2 specific was not confirmed. Contracting CD4+ clones appeared mostly in the CM and EM memory subsets, whereas CD8+ clones were enriched in EMRA.

The instrument was an Illumina NovaSeq 6000. cDNA libraries for TCRalpha and TCRbeta were prepared by 5'RACE using constant-segment primers, with sample barcodes and unique molecular identifiers added. RNA was extracted from every sample with Trizol reagent. Library amplification was performed in two PCR steps, and a second sample barcode and Illumina TruSeq adapters were introduced in the second step. The libraries were sequenced on an Illumina NovaSeq using 2 x 150 bp paired-end reads. On the authors' methods: Demultiplexing of reads and collapsing into UMI-guided consensus sequences were performed with migec v1.2.7. With mixcr v2.1.11, UMI consensuses were aligned to TRA and TRB V and J templates and assembled into clonotypes. Expanded or contracted clonotypes were those called significant by both edgeR and NoisET, with noise models trained on biological replicates. For edgeR calls, the cutoffs were a false discovery rate-adjusted p below 0.01 and a log2 fold-change threshold of 1. As an exploratory analysis of dynamics, max-normalized trajectories of the 1000 most abundant clonotypes were examined with PCA combined with hierarchical clustering. Separately sequenced CD4+ and CD8+ repertoires were used to assign the CD4 or CD8 phenotype of responding clones. TCRdb itself trimmed the public reads at Q25 with fastp, ran MiXCR and retained productive beta chains. Each CDR3 protein appears once, grouped with its most common genes and DNA. The V and J calls shown here were made by TCRdb, not taken from the authors' results. In this sample the table shows around 150,000 distinct CDR3 sequences, roughly 11% of which occur a single time. The leading ten clones occupy approximately 3.8% of the sample.

About this clonotype: Its antigen remains undetermined. No much larger clone exists at a distance of one base, and base qualities are not known.

Ficoll-Paque density gradient centrifugation was the method used to isolate PBMCs. A distance of 10 bases separates the germline ends of V and J, which lose 1 base and 0 bases respectively. Counted from cysteine to phenylalanine, this CDR3 has 14 amino acids. Just the 42-base CDR3 DNA is kept, in frame starting at base 1. CDR1 SQVTM and CDR2 ANQGSEA were looked up in the germline V gene. The chain was built from TRBV29-1 and TRBJ2-7; perhaps TRBD2 is the D gene, with 6 bases matching. The sequence derives from a man between 18 and 29 years old who had mild COVID-19 (a few samples of this study predate the infection). The sample titles of this study are shuffled in the database, so cell type and time point are left out; the donor was told from shared clones. Sample: PBMCs or a T cell subset sorted from them (not recorded which). At the DNA level, the sequence is TGCAGCGTTGAAGGGGGGGTTGACTCCTACGAGCAGTACTTC. It specifies CSVEGGVDSYEQYF.